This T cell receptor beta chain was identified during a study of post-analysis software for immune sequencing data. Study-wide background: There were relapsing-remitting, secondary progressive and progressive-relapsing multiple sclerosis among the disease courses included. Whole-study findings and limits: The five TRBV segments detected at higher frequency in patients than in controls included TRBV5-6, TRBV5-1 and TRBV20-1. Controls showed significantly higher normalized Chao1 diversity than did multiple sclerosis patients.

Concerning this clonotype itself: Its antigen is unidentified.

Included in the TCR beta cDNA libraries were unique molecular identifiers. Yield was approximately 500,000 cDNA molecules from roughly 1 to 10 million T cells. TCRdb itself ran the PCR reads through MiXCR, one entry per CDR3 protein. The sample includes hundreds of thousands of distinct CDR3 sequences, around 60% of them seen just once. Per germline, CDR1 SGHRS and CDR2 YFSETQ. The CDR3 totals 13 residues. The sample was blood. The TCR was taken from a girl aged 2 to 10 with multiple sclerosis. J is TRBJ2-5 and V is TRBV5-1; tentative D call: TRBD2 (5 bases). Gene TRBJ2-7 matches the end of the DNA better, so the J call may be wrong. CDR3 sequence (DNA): TGCGCCAGCAGCTTGGGTAGCGAGTACGAGCAGTACTTC. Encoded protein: CASSLGSEYEQYF.